These 20 T cell receptor beta chains were all obtained from the same sample, sequenced in a study of blood T cell repertoires in COVID-19. The data were produced by immunoSEQ multiplex PCR, yet TCRdb's version contains in-frame clones alone and is incomplete. In the table there are about 150,000 clones, around 80% of which are singletons. Sequenced: PBMCs or T cells enriched from blood (not recorded which). These receptors came from a man in his fifties or sixties who had recovered from COVID-19.

The chain combines TRBV3-1 (or the pseudogene TRBV3-2) with TRBJ2-7; 7 bases agree with TRBD1. Germline trimming cut 1 base from V and 2 bases from J; bases unmatched to any gene: 5. The germline V gene has CDR1 LGHDT and CDR2 YNNKEL (reference sequence). The CDR3 loop spans 15 amino acids. CDR3 in DNA: TGTGCCAGCAGCCAAGTCGACAGGGCTACCTACGAGCAGTACTTC. This gives the protein CASSQVDRATYEQYF.

The chain is built from TRBV29-1 and TRBJ2-2; TRBD1 matches 9 bases. Germline V gene lookup returns CDR1 SQVTM and CDR2 ANQGSEA. V lost 4 bases and J lost 4; bases outside the gene matches: 7. This CDR3 comprises 15 residues. In DNA form, the CDR3 reads TGCAGCGTTGTCCTACAGGGGGCTGGCACCGGGGAGCTGTTTTTT. It translates to CSVVLQGAGTGELFF.

This chain uses TRBV5-6 with TRBJ1-2; the D is unclear. The V gene lost 4 bases and the J gene lost 0 bases, with 7 bases spanning the gap. The CDR3 runs 13 residues. Per the germline V gene, CDR1 is SGHDT and CDR2 is YYEEEE. The CDR3 protein is CASSDDTNYGYTF. CDR3 DNA: TGTGCCAGCAGCGATGACACTAACTATGGCTACACCTTC.

This clone was counted a single time. This chain links TRBV5-8 with TRBJ1-1; TRBD1 might be the D (5 bases). Germline assignment: CDR1 SGHTS and CDR2 YDEGEE. Trimming left V 9 bases short and J 4 bases short, with 28 bases between. The CDR3 runs 17 residues. The CDR3 here is CATGGRQYGVRGTEAFF. CDR3 DNA sequence: TGTGCCACGGGGGGTCGTCAATATGGGGTTCGGGGCACTGAAGCTTTCTTT.

J is TRBJ2-3 and V is TRBV29-1, with 10 bases lining up with TRBD2. Germline lookup yields CDR1 SQVTM and CDR2 ANQGSEA. The CDR3 is 15 amino acids. The V and J ends lost 3 bases and 1 base, in that order; junction bases with no gene match: 4. The CDR3 reads CSVDGTSGGTDTQYF. CDR3 DNA: TGCAGCGTTGATGGCACTAGCGGGGGCACAGATACGCAGTATTTT.

The chain is built from TRBV7-9 and TRBJ1-1; D gene ambiguous. This CDR3 region has 14 residues. Trimming took off 10 bases at V and 1 base at J, with 16 bases between the two ends. Germline V gene sequence: CDR1 SEHNR, CDR2 FQNEAQ (reference sequence). The CDR3 spells CANRRGETNTEAFF. The CDR3 nucleotides are TGTGCCAACCGCCGGGGAGAAACGAACACTGAAGCTTTCTTT.

The rearrangement links TRBV6-5 to TRBJ2-2; TRBD1 might be the D (6 bases). This CDR3 spans 12 amino acids. Germline CDR1 and CDR2: MNHEY and SVGAGI. V was cut by 6 bases and J by 7 bases, with 9 bases left in between. CDR3 in amino acids: CASRQGHGELFF. The CDR3 DNA is TGTGCCAGCAGACAGGGCCACGGGGAGCTGTTTTTT.

This clone has only one observation. The chain uses TRBV12-5 and TRBJ1-2, with D possibly TRBD1 on 6 matching bases. The germline V gene has CDR1 LGHNT and CDR2 FRNRAP. V was pared by 4 bases and J by 6 bases, with 18 bases between. This CDR3 has 15 residues. CDR3: CASGSHLTGWDGYTF. In DNA, the CDR3 is TGTGCTAGTGGTTCTCACCTGACAGGATGGGATGGCTACACCTTC.

The chain joins TRBV7-9 to TRBJ1-3, with D possibly TRBD1 on 6 matching bases. V shed 5 bases and J shed 4 bases, with 18 bases lying between them. The CDR3 loop spans 16 amino acids. Per the germline V gene, CDR1 is SEHNR and CDR2 is FQNEAQ (reference sequence). The CDR3: CASSLATGTLGNTIYF. Here the CDR3 DNA reads TGTGCCAGCAGCCTTGCGACCGGGACACTCGGAAACACCATATATTTT.

This chain joins TRBV7-8 and TRBJ1-3, with 7 bases that match TRBD1. V lost 4 bases and J lost 2; bases outside the gene matches: 8. CDR1 and CDR2 from the germline V gene are SGHVS and FQNEAQ. This CDR3 region has 16 residues. The CDR3 bases are TGTGCCAGCAGCTCCCTCGGGAGGGGGCCTGGAAACACCATATATTTT. Amino acids: CASSSLGRGPGNTIYF.

This clone has a count of ten or more. The gene calls are TRBV4-2 and TRBJ2-1, with TRBD1 as a possible D gene (6 bases). V was clipped by 1 base and J by 5 bases, with 12 bases between them. Per germline, CDR1 LGHNA and CDR2 YNFKEQ. The CDR3 runs 15 residues. The CDR3 bases are TGTGCCAGCAGCCAAGTGGGGGCCTACAACAATGAGCAGTTCTTC. Its translation is CASSQVGAYNNEQFF.

V gene TRBV12-5 combines with J gene TRBJ1-2, with a tentative D call TRBD1 (6 bases). Germline values: CDR1 LGHNT, CDR2 FRNRAP. There are 15 residues in the CDR3. Deletions cut 5 bases from V and 3 bases from J, with 16 bases between. This CDR3 reads CASGPRGAGDYGYTF. The CDR3 DNA follows: TGTGCTAGTGGTCCCCGGGGGGCTGGGGACTATGGCTACACCTTC. The full variable domain, completed using reference TRBV12-5 and TRBJ1-2, is DARVTQTPRHKVTEMGQEVTMRCQPILGHNTVFWYRQTMMQGLELLAYFRNRAPLDDSGMPKDRFSAEMPDATLATLKIQPSEPRDSAVYFCASGPRGAGDYGYTFGSGTRLTVV.

The rearrangement joins TRBV2 to TRBJ1-5, with D unclear. V gave up 4 bases and J gave up 1 base, with 8 bases separating them. The CDR3 covers 14 residues. Germline assignment: CDR1 SNHLY and CDR2 FYNNEI. CDR3 nucleotide sequence: TGTGCCAGCAGTGGACACCAGAGCAATCAGCCCCAGCATTTT. It is translated as CASSGHQSNQPQHF.

This chain uses TRBV4-1 with TRBJ2-1; 9 positions agree with TRBD1. With V trimmed by 10 bases and J by 6 bases, 4 bases remained unmatched. Germline assignment: CDR1 MGHRA and CDR2 YSYEKL. This CDR3 contains 12 residues. The CDR3 DNA sequence: TGCGCCACCGGGACAGGGACCAATGAGCAGTTCTTC. It codes for CATGTGTNEQFF.

This rearrangement joins TRBV20-1 to TRBJ1-2; unclear D gene. The germline CDR1 and CDR2 sequences are DFQATT and SNEGSKA (reference sequence). CDR3 length: 14 residues. V was clipped by 3 bases and J by 0 bases, with 11 bases between them. CDR3 region: CSASEQNSNYGYTF. The CDR3 DNA sequence: TGCAGTGCTAGTGAACAGAACTCTAACTATGGCTACACCTTC.

The chain has TRBV7-2 and TRBJ1-3, with TRBD1 as a possible D gene (5 bases). The V end lost 3 bases, the J end lost 2 bases, and 14 bases lay between the germline ends. Germline lookup yields CDR1 SGHTA and CDR2 FQGNSA. The CDR3 is 16 amino acids. CDR3 sequence reads: CASSFEDRFPGNTIYF. The CDR3 DNA is TGTGCCAGCAGCTTCGAAGACAGATTTCCTGGAAACACCATATATTTT.

This clone was picked up a small number of times. V gene TRBV7-2 combines with J gene TRBJ2-3; TRBD2 agrees at 7 bases. Germline V gene lookup returns CDR1 SGHTA and CDR2 FQGNSA. This CDR3 has 15 residues. V gave up 6 bases and J gave up 4 bases; unmatched junction bases: 10. The CDR3 protein is CASSYERGGADTQYF. The CDR3 nucleotides are TGTGCCAGCAGTTACGAGCGGGGAGGGGCAGATACGCAGTATTTT. Full variable domain (missing parts from reference TRBV7-2 and TRBJ2-3): GAGVSQSPSNKVTEKGKDVELRCDPISGHTALYWYRQSLGQGLEFLIYFQGNSAPDKSGLPSDRFSAERTGGSVSTLTIQRTQQEDSAVYLCASSYERGGADTQYFGPGTRLTVL.

The chain links TRBV15 to TRBJ2-3; D unresolved. The germline gives CDR1 LNHNV, CDR2 YYDKDF (reference sequence). V was clipped by 0 bases and J by 2 bases, with 6 bases between them. This CDR3 is 14 amino acids long. In DNA form, the CDR3 reads TGTGCCACCAGCAGAGAAGCGTCCACAGATACGCAGTATTTT. Encoded protein: CATSREASTDTQYF.

This rearrangement joins TRBV28 to TRBJ2-6; 9 bases are a match to TRBD1. Unmatched junction bases numbered 8, after V lost 5 bases and J lost 3 bases. Germline loops: CDR1 MDHEN, CDR2 SYDVKM. The CDR3 sequence is 17 residues long. The chain's CDR3 is CASSSTGGAGGANVLTF. CDR3 coding DNA: TGTGCCAGCAGTAGTACAGGGGGCGCGGGTGGGGCCAACGTCCTGACTTTC.

This sequence joins TRBV19 and TRBJ2-5; 9 bases align to TRBD1. This CDR3 is built from 15 residues. The germline gives CDR1 LNHDA, CDR2 SQIVND (reference sequence). Trimming took 3 bases from V and 5 from J; bases not matched to a gene: 7. Here the CDR3 DNA reads TGTGCCAGTAGTATTGGGAACAGGGGGCATGAGACCCAGTACTTC. Amino acid sequence: CASSIGNRGHETQYF.